The 2 T cell receptor beta chains below were found in one sample sequenced in a study of control samples from healthy donors and cancer patients. Produced via immunoSEQ multiplex PCR; TCRdb's table is partial and in-frame only. The table has around 130,000 clones, roughly 90% seen once. Sequencing was performed on blood. The receptors come from a man aged 50 to 60 in good health.

For the CDR3, the DNA is TGTGCCAGCAGCCGAACAGAGAACTATGGCTACACCTTC. This sequence encodes CASSRTENYGYTF. The chain is built from TRBV12-3 or TRBV12-4 and TRBJ1-2, with D uncertain. CDR3 size: 13 residues. V was trimmed by 6 bases and J by 2 bases, leaving 10 bases between them.

The chain couples TRBV5-8 to TRBJ1-5; D is possibly TRBD1 (5 bases). The CDR3 covers 17 residues. The V and J ends lost 1 base and 0 bases respectively, with 14 bases between them. Germline CDR1 reads SGHTS; CDR2 reads YDEGEE. The CDR3 loop reads CASSLTAGIVSNQPQHF. In DNA form, the CDR3 reads TGTGCCAGCAGCTTGACGGCAGGGATCGTTAGCAATCAGCCCCAGCATTTT.